This T cell receptor beta chain emerged from a study of CD8+CD57+ T cells in acquired aplastic anemia. For the study at large: The DNA of sorted CD4+ and CD8+ cells averaged around 3 ug. Healthy donors averaged about 11 million reads for CD4+ cells.

The germline gives CDR1 ENHRY, CDR2 SYGVKD. Trimming stripped 4 bases from V and 0 bases from J, with 12 bases between. The CDR3 runs to 15 residues. Concerning this clonotype itself: Possible read error: a much larger clone is one base away.

Researchers used genomic DNA as the template to profile TCR beta VDJ and CDR3. TCRdb reanalysed the reads using MiXCR and keeps one entry per CDR3 protein. The table lists some 120,000 distinct CDR3 sequences, around 48% of them singletons, with 2% to 3% in the top ten. Sequencing was performed on sorted CD4+, CD8+, or CD8+CD57+ T cells (not recorded which) from PBMCs. The chain is built from TRBV10-3 and TRBJ1-1; D is perhaps TRBD1 (6 bases). This TCR derives from a human donor in good health, serving as a control. The CDR3 loop reads CAISVEGHLNTEAFF. The CDR3 DNA reads as TGTGCCATCAGTGTCGAGGGACACCTGAACACTGAAGCTTTCTTT.